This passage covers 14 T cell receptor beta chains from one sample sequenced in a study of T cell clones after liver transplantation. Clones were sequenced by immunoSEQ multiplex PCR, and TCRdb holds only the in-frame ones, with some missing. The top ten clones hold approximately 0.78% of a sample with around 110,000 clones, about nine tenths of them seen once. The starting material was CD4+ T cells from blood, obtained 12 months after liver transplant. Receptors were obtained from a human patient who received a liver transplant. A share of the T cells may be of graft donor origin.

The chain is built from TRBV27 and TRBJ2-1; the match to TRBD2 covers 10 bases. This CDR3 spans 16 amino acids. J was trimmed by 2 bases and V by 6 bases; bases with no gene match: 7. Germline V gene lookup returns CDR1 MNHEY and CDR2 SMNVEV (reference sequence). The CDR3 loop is CASSPGLAAAYNEQFF. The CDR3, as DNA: TGTGCCAGCAGCCCCGGACTAGCGGCAGCCTACAATGAGCAGTTCTTC.

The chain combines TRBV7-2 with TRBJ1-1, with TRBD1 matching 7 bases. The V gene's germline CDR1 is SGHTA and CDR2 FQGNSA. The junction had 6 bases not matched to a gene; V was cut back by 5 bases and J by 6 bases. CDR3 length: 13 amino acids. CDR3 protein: CASSVGTASEAFF. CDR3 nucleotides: TGTGCCAGCAGCGTCGGGACAGCCTCTGAAGCTTTCTTT.

Here the CDR3 DNA reads TGTGCCAGCAGCCTCGGACAGCCGGTGGGCTACACCTTC. Translating it yields CASSLGQPVGYTF. This sequence joins TRBV5-6 and TRBJ1-2; D is possibly TRBD1 (6 bases). V was clipped by 4 bases and J by 8 bases, with 15 bases between them. CDR3 length equals 13 residues. Germline lookup yields CDR1 SGHDT and CDR2 YYEEEE.

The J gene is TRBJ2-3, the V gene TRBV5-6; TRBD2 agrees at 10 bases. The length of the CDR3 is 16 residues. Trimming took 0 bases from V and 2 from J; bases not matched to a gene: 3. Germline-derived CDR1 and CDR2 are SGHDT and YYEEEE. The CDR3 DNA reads TGTGCCAGCAGCTTGGAAACTAGCGGGGCCACAGATACGCAGTATTTT. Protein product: CASSLETSGATDTQYF.

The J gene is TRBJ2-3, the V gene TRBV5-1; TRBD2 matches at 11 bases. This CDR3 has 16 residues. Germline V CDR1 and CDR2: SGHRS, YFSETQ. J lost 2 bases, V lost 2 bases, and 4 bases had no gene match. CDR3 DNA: TGCGCCAGCAGCTTTCCGGGACTAGCGGTCACAGATACGCAGTATTTT. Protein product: CASSFPGLAVTDTQYF. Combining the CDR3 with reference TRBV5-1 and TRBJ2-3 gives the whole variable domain KAGVTQTPRYLIKTRGQQVTLSCSPISGHRSVSWYQQTPGQGLQFLFEYFSETQRNKGNFPGRFSGRQFSNSRSEMNVSTLELGDSALYLCASSFPGLAVTDTQYFGPGTRLTVL.

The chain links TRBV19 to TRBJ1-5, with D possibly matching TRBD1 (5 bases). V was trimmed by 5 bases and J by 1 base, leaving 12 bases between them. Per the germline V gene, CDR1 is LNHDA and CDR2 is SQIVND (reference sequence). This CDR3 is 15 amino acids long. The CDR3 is CASSQRGSSNQPQHF. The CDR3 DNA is TGTGCCAGTAGTCAGAGGGGTTCCAGCAATCAGCCCCAGCATTTT.

CDR3 loop: CASRLTSGPNTGELFF. The CDR3 nucleotides are TGTGCCAGCAGGTTGACTAGCGGGCCGAACACCGGGGAGCTGTTTTTT. The J gene is TRBJ2-2, the V gene TRBV2; 10 positions match TRBD2. CDR1 SNHLY and CDR2 FYNNEI come from the germline V gene. This CDR3 has 16 residues. V was pared by 6 bases and J by 0 bases, with 4 bases of the junction left unmatched.

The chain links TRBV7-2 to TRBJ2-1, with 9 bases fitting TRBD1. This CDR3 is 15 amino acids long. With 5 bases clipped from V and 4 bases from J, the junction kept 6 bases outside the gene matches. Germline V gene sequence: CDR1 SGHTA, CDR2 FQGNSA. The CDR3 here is CASSIGTGLYNEQFF. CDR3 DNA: TGTGCCAGCAGCATAGGGACAGGGTTATACAATGAGCAGTTCTTC. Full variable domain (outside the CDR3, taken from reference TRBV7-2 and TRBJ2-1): GAGVSQSPSNKVTEKGKDVELRCDPISGHTALYWYRQSLGQGLEFLIYFQGNSAPDKSGLPSDRFSAERTGGSVSTLTIQRTQQEDSAVYLCASSIGTGLYNEQFFGPGTRLTVL.

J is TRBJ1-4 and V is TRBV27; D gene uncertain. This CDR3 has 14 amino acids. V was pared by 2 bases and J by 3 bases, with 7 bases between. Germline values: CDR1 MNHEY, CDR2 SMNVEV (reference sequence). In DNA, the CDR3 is TGTGCCAGCAGTTTAGACTGGGCTAATGAAAAACTGTTTTTT. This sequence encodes CASSLDWANEKLFF.

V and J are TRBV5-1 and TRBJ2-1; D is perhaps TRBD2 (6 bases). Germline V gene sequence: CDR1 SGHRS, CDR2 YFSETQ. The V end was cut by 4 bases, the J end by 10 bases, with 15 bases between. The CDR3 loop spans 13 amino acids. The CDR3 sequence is CASSPRLVEEQFF. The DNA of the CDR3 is TGCGCCAGCAGCCCCCGACTAGTCGAAGAGCAGTTCTTC.

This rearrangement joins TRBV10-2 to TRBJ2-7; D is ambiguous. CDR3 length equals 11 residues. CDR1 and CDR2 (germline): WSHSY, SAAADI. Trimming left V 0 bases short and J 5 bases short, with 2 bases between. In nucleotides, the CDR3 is TGCGCCAGCAGTGAGTCAGACGAGCAGTACTTC. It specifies CASSESDEQYF.

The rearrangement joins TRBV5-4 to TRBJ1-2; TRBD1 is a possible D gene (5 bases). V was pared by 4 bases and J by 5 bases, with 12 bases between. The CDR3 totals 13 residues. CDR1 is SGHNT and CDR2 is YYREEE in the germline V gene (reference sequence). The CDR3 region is CASSPDAGYGYTF. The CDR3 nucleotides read TGTGCCAGCAGCCCGGACGCAGGGTATGGCTACACCTTC.

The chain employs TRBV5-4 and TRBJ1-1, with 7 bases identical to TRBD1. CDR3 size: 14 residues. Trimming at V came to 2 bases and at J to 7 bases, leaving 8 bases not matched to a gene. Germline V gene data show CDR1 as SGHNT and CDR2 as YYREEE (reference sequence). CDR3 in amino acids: CASSLQGPQGEAFF. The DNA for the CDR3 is TGTGCCAGCAGCTTACAGGGGCCTCAGGGTGAAGCTTTCTTT.

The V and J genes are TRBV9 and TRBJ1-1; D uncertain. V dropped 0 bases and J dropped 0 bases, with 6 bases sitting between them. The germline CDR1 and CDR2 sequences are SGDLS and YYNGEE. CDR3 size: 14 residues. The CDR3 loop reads CASSVAPLNTEAFF. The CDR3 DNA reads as TGTGCCAGCAGCGTAGCACCGCTGAACACTGAAGCTTTCTTT.